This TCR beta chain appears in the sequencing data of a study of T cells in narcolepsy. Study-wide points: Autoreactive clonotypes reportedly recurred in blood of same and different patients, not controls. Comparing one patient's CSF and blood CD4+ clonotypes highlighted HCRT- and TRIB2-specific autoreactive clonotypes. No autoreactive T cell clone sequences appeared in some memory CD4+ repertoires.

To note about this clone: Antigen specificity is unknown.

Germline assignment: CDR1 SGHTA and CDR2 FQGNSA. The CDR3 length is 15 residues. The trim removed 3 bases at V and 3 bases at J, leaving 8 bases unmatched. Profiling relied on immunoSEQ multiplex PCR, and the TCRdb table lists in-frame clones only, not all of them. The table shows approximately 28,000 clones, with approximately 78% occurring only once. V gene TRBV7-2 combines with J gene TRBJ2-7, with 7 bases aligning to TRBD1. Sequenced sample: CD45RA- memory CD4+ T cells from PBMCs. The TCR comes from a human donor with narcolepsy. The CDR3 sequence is CASSFQGQPLYEQYF. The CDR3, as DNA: TGTGCCAGCAGCTTTCAGGGACAGCCTCTCTACGAGCAGTACTTC.